Following are 15 T cell receptor beta chains from one sample sequenced in a study of T cell repertoires in cytomegalovirus infection. In TCRdb, the reads were re-called with MiXCR into one record per CDR3 protein. The repertoire holds fewer than 350,000 distinct CDR3 sequences, 17% seen once, with around 11% in the top ten. The sequenced material came from PBMCs. The receptors originated from a human donor in good health (CMV status not recorded). Some clones in this sample may be carry-over from other donors' samples.

Ten or more counts support this clonotype. A junction boundary mismatches the germline segment, possibly from a read error. The V and J genes are TRBV7-7 and TRBJ2-7; 8 positions agree with TRBD1. The CDR3 has 14 residues. Germline V CDR1 and CDR2: SSHAT, FNYEAQ (reference sequence). The CDR3 loop is CASSLDRDRNEQYF. CDR3 DNA sequence: TGTGCTAGCAGCTTAGACCGGGACAGGAACGAGCAGTACTTC.

This rearrangement joins TRBV6-5 to TRBJ1-2; TRBD1 aligns across 7 bases. The trim removed 0 bases at V and 8 bases at J, leaving 9 bases unmatched. Germline V gene data show CDR1 as MNHEY and CDR2 as SVGAGI. The CDR3 has 15 amino acids. CDR3 region: CASSYSRDSYEGYTF. In nucleotides, the CDR3 is TGTGCCAGCAGTTACTCCCGGGACAGCTATGAAGGCTACACCTTC.

The table lists this clonotype with many counts. CDR3 residues: CASSRTSGGPLQETQYF. In DNA form, the CDR3 reads TGTGCCAGCAGCAGGACTAGCGGGGGGCCCCTTCAAGAGACCCAGTACTTC. This chain uses TRBV7-2 with TRBJ2-5; the match to TRBD2 covers 14 bases. Germline V gives CDR1 SGHTA, CDR2 FQGNSA. This CDR3 region has 17 residues. Losses at the gene ends were 5 bases for V and 2 bases for J; bases not matched to a gene: 7.

The chain combines TRBV2 with TRBJ2-5; D gene ambiguous. This CDR3 is 15 amino acids long. V lost 7 bases to trimming and J lost 1 base, with 16 bases between them. Looked up from germline, CDR1 is SNHLY and CDR2 is FYNNEI. Here the CDR3 DNA reads TGTGCCAGCACCTCCCTGGGCACGCGCCAAGAGACCCAGTACTTC. Its translation is CASTSLGTRQETQYF.

There are many counts of this clonotype. This sequence joins TRBV12-3 or TRBV12-4 and TRBJ2-5; 8 bases match TRBD1. The CDR3 extends over 15 amino acids. The V gene end was trimmed by 5 bases and the J gene end by 5 bases; junction bases not matched to a gene: 10. The CDR3 nucleotides are TGTGCCAGCAGTATTCGGACAGGGTCGGAGGAGACCCAGTACTTC. This gives the protein CASSIRTGSEETQYF.

The V and J genes are TRBV29-1 and TRBJ2-7; 9 positions match TRBD1. CDR1 is SQVTM and CDR2 is ANQGSEA in the germline V gene. V shed 7 bases and J 2 bases; nucleotides not matched to a gene: 6. The CDR3 length is 13 residues. CDR3 loop: CSGLGTGTYEQYF. The CDR3 DNA is TGCAGCGGCCTTGGGACAGGGACCTACGAGCAGTACTTC.

The chain has TRBV4-3 and TRBJ1-3; D perhaps matches TRBD1 (5 bases). This CDR3 has 15 residues. Trimming removed 0 bases at V and 4 bases at J, with 10 bases between. Germline CDR1 LGHNA, CDR2 YSLEER. The CDR3 DNA reads as TGCGCCAGCAGCCAAGAAGCGAAGGGGGGAAACACCATATATTTT. It translates to CASSQEAKGGNTIYF.

Only a few counts were recorded for this clonotype. The gene calls are TRBV7-2 and TRBJ2-7; perhaps TRBD1 as D (6 bases). V lost 6 bases and J 3 bases, leaving 24 bases between the germline ends. From germline, CDR1 is SGHTA and CDR2 FQGNSA. The CDR3 loop spans 17 amino acids. The CDR3 region has the DNA TGTGCCAGCAGTTTGTATTTCAGGGGATTAAACGGCTACGAGCAGTACTTC. It codes for CASSLYFRGLNGYEQYF.

The V gene is TRBV7-9, the J gene TRBJ1-5, with D possibly being TRBD1 (5 bases). CDR3 length equals 13 residues. Deletions cut 8 bases from V and 6 bases from J, with 14 bases between. The germline CDR1 and CDR2 sequences are SEHNR and FQNEAQ (reference sequence). Here the CDR3 DNA reads TGTGCCAGCCGGAGGGGTGATAGTCAGCCCCAGCATTTT. It codes for CASRRGDSQPQHF.

There are a few counts of this clonotype. The genes are TRBV20-1 and TRBJ2-1; TRBD2 matches at 15 bases. The CDR3 has 18 residues. Germline V gives CDR1 DFQATT, CDR2 SNEGSKA (reference sequence). Losses at the gene ends were 5 bases for V and 7 bases for J; bases not matched to a gene: 15. The CDR3 loop is CSAPPGLAGGRWRNEQFF. Written as DNA, the CDR3 is TGCAGTGCTCCTCCGGGACTAGCGGGGGGAAGGTGGCGAAATGAGCAGTTCTTC.

The genes are TRBV20-1 and TRBJ2-7, with D hard to call. V shed 1 base and J shed 3 bases, with 7 bases lying between them. From germline, CDR1 is DFQATT and CDR2 SNEGSKA (reference sequence). The CDR3 length is 12 residues. This CDR3 reads CSARGGNYEQYF. The CDR3 coding sequence is TGCAGTGCTAGAGGTGGTAACTACGAGCAGTACTTC.

J is TRBJ1-3 and V is TRBV6-5; D remains ambiguous. Germline V gene sequence: CDR1 MNHEY, CDR2 SVGAGI. The CDR3 is made up of 15 amino acids. V gave up 0 bases and J gave up 2 bases, with 8 bases separating them. The CDR3 here is CASSYSWGTGNTIYF. The DNA of the CDR3 is TGTGCCAGCAGTTACTCTTGGGGAACTGGAAACACCATATATTTT.

The chain links TRBV6-5 to TRBJ1-6; D gene uncertain. Trimming stripped 5 bases from V and 10 bases from J, with 24 bases between. The germline CDR1 and CDR2 sequences are MNHEY and SVGAGI. The CDR3 length is 17 residues. The CDR3 DNA is TGTGCCAGCAGTGAGACGGACGGTTACCCCTACGGGTCACCCCTCCACTTT. Amino acid sequence: CASSETDGYPYGSPLHF.

Concerning this clonotype: Its ends do not fully match the called genes, so a read error is possible. V gene TRBV7-9 combines with J gene TRBJ1-1, with a weak D call TRBD1 (5 bases). The CDR3 runs 16 residues. Germline V lookup: CDR1 SEHNR, CDR2 FQNEAQ (reference sequence). In nucleotides, the CDR3 is TGTACCAGCAGCTTAGCGTGGGCAGGGATGAACACTGAAGCTTTCTTT. Residues: CTSSLAWAGMNTEAFF.

This clonotype was detected a few times. The chain has TRBV4-2 and TRBJ2-3; tentatively, D is TRBD1 or TRBD2 (6 bases each). Trimming pared 5 bases from V and 4 bases from J, leaving 10 bases between. There are 13 residues in the CDR3. Germline CDR1 and CDR2: LGHNA and YNFKEQ. Here the CDR3 DNA reads TGTGCCAGCAGCAAGGGGGAGGCAGATACGCAGTATTTT. Amino acid sequence: CASSKGEADTQYF.